This TCR beta chain emerged from a study of molecular identifiers for immune sequencing clone quantification. CD8+CD4-CCR7+CD45RA+ sorting gave the naive CD8 T cells. CDR3 size: 12 residues. Trimming left V 6 bases short and J 9 bases short, with 14 bases between. Germline CDR1 and CDR2: MNHEY and SMNVEV (reference sequence). This clonotype has just a few counts. TCRdb re-called the PCR reads through MiXCR, storing one row per CDR3 protein. The table shows 400,000 to 600,000 distinct CDR3 sequences, with roughly 25% occurring only once. The sequenced sample was naive CD8+ T cells from blood, with Jurkat cell RNA spiked in. Subset of the sample: FACS-sorted CD8+CD4-CCR7+CD45RA+ naive T cells. The source is a human donor in good health. Some libraries in this study had Jurkat cell RNA spiked in. The V call is TRBV27, the J call TRBJ2-5; D perhaps matches TRBD1 (5 bases). The CDR3 nucleotides are TGTGCCAGCAGGTCAGGGTCGTCGGCCCAGTACTTC. Its protein is CASRSGSSAQYF.